These 10 T cell receptor beta chains originate from one sample sequenced in a study of cytomegalovirus exposure and HLA in healthy donors. The primer mix had 60 Vbeta and 13 Jbeta primers. Generated by immunoSEQ multiplex PCR, the TCRdb table keeps only in-frame clones and is missing some. The table lists roughly 150,000 clones, about 80% of them singletons, with about 15% in the top ten. Sequencing was carried out using PBMCs. The source is a woman aged 40 to 50 in good health and CMV-seronegative.

With regard to this clone: At one end the junction does not follow the germline gene, possibly because of a read error. This rearrangement joins TRBV5-1 to TRBJ2-4, with 7 bases lining up with TRBD2. Germline values: CDR1 SGHRS, CDR2 YFSETQ. The CDR3 runs 16 residues. CDR3 in DNA: TGCGCCAGCAGCTTTTGGCCGGGGGAGGGCAAAAACAGTCAGTACTTC. Amino acid sequence: CASSFWPGEGKNSQYF. The entire variable domain, with the rest obtained from reference TRBV5-1 and TRBJ2-4, is as follows: KAGVTQTPRYLIKTRGQQVTLSCSPISGHRSVSWYQQTPGQGLQFLFEYFSETQRNKGNFPGRFSGRQFSNSRSEMNVSTLELGDSALYLCASSFWPGEGKNSQYFGAGTRLSVL.

The rearrangement links TRBV28 to TRBJ1-1, with 9 bases identical to TRBD1. CDR3 length equals 15 residues. Per germline, CDR1 MDHEN and CDR2 SYDVKM. Trimming removed 8 bases from V and 2 bases from J; junction bases left unmatched: 9. The CDR3: CASFTGGAGNTEAFF. In DNA, the CDR3 is TGTGCCAGCTTTACAGGGGGCGCAGGAAACACTGAAGCTTTCTTT.

The genes are TRBV5-5 and TRBJ2-1; 11 nucleotides match TRBD1. The CDR3 covers 15 residues. The germline V gene encodes CDR1 SGHKS and CDR2 YYEKEE (reference sequence). With V trimmed by 3 bases and J by 4 bases, 3 bases remained unmatched. This CDR3 is CASSSGTGGYNEQFF. The CDR3 region has the DNA TGTGCCAGCAGCTCGGGGACAGGGGGTTACAATGAGCAGTTCTTC.

The gene calls are TRBV10-3 and TRBJ1-4; no definite D call. CDR1 and CDR2 from the germline V gene are ENHRY and SYGVKD. This CDR3 comprises 15 residues. V was clipped by 0 bases and J by 5 bases, with 10 bases between them. The CDR3 is CAISESDWINEKLFF. Here the CDR3 DNA reads TGTGCCATCAGTGAGTCGGACTGGATAAATGAAAAACTGTTTTTT.

The chain uses TRBV6-6 and TRBJ1-2; TRBD1 agrees at 11 bases. From germline, CDR1 is MNHNY and CDR2 SVGAGI (reference sequence). V lost 4 bases and J lost 2; bases outside the gene matches: 6. CDR3 size: 16 residues. CDR3 nucleotide sequence: TGTGCCAGCAGTTCCCTGGACAGGGGGCGCAACTATGGCTACACCTTC. Protein: CASSSLDRGRNYGYTF.

V and J are TRBV6-5 and TRBJ2-2; a possible D gene is TRBD1 (5 bases). This CDR3 is 12 amino acids long. Per the germline V gene, CDR1 is MNHEY and CDR2 is SVGAGI. V lost 5 bases, J lost 8 bases, and 9 bases lay in between. The CDR3 nucleotides read TGTGCCAGCAGTAAAGGGGTAGGGGAGCTGTTTTTT. It codes for CASSKGVGELFF.

This clone appeared a single time. CDR3 DNA: TGTGCCAGCAGCATGGGACAGGGCAATCAGCCCCAGCATTTT. It translates to CASSMGQGNQPQHF. V and J are TRBV6-6 and TRBJ1-5; 8 bases are shared with TRBD1. The CDR3 loop spans 14 amino acids. After removal of 6 bases from V and 2 bases from J, the junction contained 3 bases not matched to a gene. Germline V gene sequence: CDR1 MNHNY, CDR2 SVGAGI (reference sequence).

This clone came up a few times. The V call is TRBV29-1, the J call TRBJ2-1; 11 bases are a match to TRBD2. With 5 bases clipped from V and 6 bases from J, the junction kept 12 bases outside the gene matches. The CDR3 is 16 residues long. Per the germline V gene, CDR1 is SQVTM and CDR2 is ANQGSEA. CDR3 DNA: TGCAGCGTTCGTACTAGCGGGAGCGGGGTCCCCAATGAGCAGTTCTTC. Protein sequence: CSVRTSGSGVPNEQFF.

The rearrangement uses TRBV11-2 and TRBJ2-1; D gene unclear. Germline values: CDR1 SGHAT, CDR2 FQNNGV. The V gene lost 2 bases and the J gene lost 6 bases, with 11 bases spanning the gap. This CDR3 has 14 residues. The CDR3 spells CASSLNGLLNEQFF. CDR3 bases: TGTGCCAGCAGCTTAAATGGCCTCCTCAATGAGCAGTTCTTC.

CDR3 coding DNA: TGTGCCAGCAGCGTAGGGATGGCAGGTCAGGAGACCCAGTACTTC. It yields the protein CASSVGMAGQETQYF. The V call is TRBV9, the J call TRBJ2-5; D is unclear. V gave up 0 bases and J gave up 5 bases, with 14 bases separating them. This CDR3 is built from 15 residues. CDR1 and CDR2 from the germline V gene are SGDLS and YYNGEE.